Listed here are 30 T cell receptor beta chains from one sample, sequenced in a study of shared clonotypes between healthy human individuals. Profiled with immunoSEQ multiplex PCR; TCRdb holds only in-frame clones, not every one. The top ten clones hold more than 9.5% of a sample with some 530,000 clones, more than 65% of them seen once. Sequencing input: PBMCs. The receptors were sampled from a woman in her thirties or forties in good health. Some clones in this sample may be carry-over from other donors' samples.

J is TRBJ1-5 and V is TRBV15, with D unclear. The V gene lost 0 bases and the J gene lost 1 base, with 7 bases spanning the gap. The CDR3 contains 15 residues. The V gene's germline CDR1 is LNHNV and CDR2 YYDKDF (reference sequence). CDR3 in amino acids: CATSRDLGSNQPQHF. Here the CDR3 DNA reads TGTGCCACCAGCAGAGATCTTGGAAGCAATCAGCCCCAGCATTTT.

This clone was seen at least ten times. The DNA for the CDR3 is TGCAGTGCTCGTAGAAACTACGAGCAGTACTTC. Protein: CSARRNYEQYF. This chain uses TRBV20-1 with TRBJ2-7; D is undetermined. Germline assignment: CDR1 DFQATT and CDR2 SNEGSKA (reference sequence). Trimming stripped 5 bases from V and 3 bases from J, with 8 bases between. This CDR3 has 11 residues.

J is TRBJ2-7 and V is TRBV21-1; the D call of TRBD2 is as the table states it, not checked on the DNA. TRBV21-1 is reported as a pseudogene. This CDR3 contains 18 residues. For the CDR3, the DNA is TGTGCCAGCAGCAAAGCGCTAGGGGTGGCTAGCGACTCCTACGAGCAGTACTTC. Its translation: CASSKALGVASDSYEQYF.

Notes on this clone: Relative to the germline gene, one junction end is altered; a read error may explain this. V usage is TRBV11-1 and J usage is TRBJ2-2, with TRBD2 as a possible D gene (5 bases). The germline V gene encodes CDR1 SGHAT and CDR2 FQDESV (reference sequence). This CDR3 is built from 15 residues. The CDR3 DNA sequence: TGTGCCAAACTTCGTCCTCCGGTTCGCGCCGGGGAGCTGTCTTTT. Protein product: CAKLRPPVRAGELSF.

The chain carries TRBV13 and TRBJ1-5; 7 bases line up with TRBD1. Trimming cost V 0 bases and J 3 bases; bases outside gene matches: 2. This CDR3 is 15 amino acids long. Germline CDR1 is PRHDT and CDR2 is FYEKMQ (reference sequence). The CDR3 is CASSLGTGNNQPQHF. Here the CDR3 DNA reads TGTGCCAGCAGCTTAGGGACAGGGAACAATCAGCCCCAGCATTTT.

The CDR3 DNA is TGTGCCAGTTTTGACACGCGGACAAGAGCCCCTACACATGGCTACACCTTC. This translates into CASFDTRTRAPTHGYTF. The chain has TRBV19 and TRBJ1-2, with a tentative D call TRBD1 (5 bases). CDR1 and CDR2 (germline): LNHDA, SQIVND (reference sequence). The CDR3 extends over 17 amino acids. V was trimmed by 8 bases and J by 6 bases, leaving 28 bases between them.

The chain combines TRBV18 with TRBJ1-1; D is possibly TRBD1 (6 bases). There are 15 residues in the CDR3. Germline V CDR1 and CDR2: KGHSH, LQKENI. Trimming stripped 6 bases from V and 1 base from J, with 15 bases between. The CDR3 spells CASSQRTESNTEAFF. In DNA, the CDR3 is TGTGCCAGCTCCCAGCGGACAGAATCGAACACTGAAGCTTTCTTT.

This clone was recorded once. The chain couples TRBV27 to TRBJ2-7, with 7 positions matching TRBD1. CDR3 length equals 14 residues. Trimming removed 8 bases from V and 10 bases from J; junction bases left unmatched: 17. Germline V lookup: CDR1 MNHEY, CDR2 SMNVEV (reference sequence). The CDR3 reads CASGNGATGSGQYF. The CDR3 DNA reads as TGTGCCAGCGGAAACGGCGCGACAGGGTCGGGCCAGTACTTC.

The chain combines TRBV2 with TRBJ1-3; unclear D gene. Trimming stripped 10 bases from V and 0 bases from J, with 13 bases between. CDR3 size: 14 residues. Looked up from germline, CDR1 is SNHLY and CDR2 is FYNNEI. The CDR3 nucleotides are TGTGCCACCCGAGCGGCTAGCTCTGGAAACACCATATATTTT. It codes for CATRAASSGNTIYF.

The chain uses TRBV14 and TRBJ2-7; the D gene could be TRBD1 or TRBD2 (5 bases each). The CDR3 runs 14 residues. Trimming took 0 bases from V and 1 from J, leaving 7 bases between them. The V gene's germline CDR1 is SGHDN and CDR2 FVKESK. The CDR3 here is CASSQEWGSYEQYF. In nucleotides, the CDR3 is TGTGCCAGCAGCCAAGAATGGGGGTCCTACGAGCAGTACTTC.

V usage is TRBV9 and J usage is TRBJ1-1; no clear D gene. CDR3 length equals 15 residues. V was trimmed by 0 bases and J by 1 base, leaving 10 bases between them. Germline V gene sequence: CDR1 SGDLS, CDR2 YYNGEE. CDR3 sequence (DNA): TGTGCCAGCAGCGTAGTAGGCAGTAAGAACACTGAAGCTTTCTTT. It translates to CASSVVGSKNTEAFF.

This clone was counted once. The gene calls are TRBV28 and TRBJ2-1, with 11 bases matching TRBD2. The CDR3 spans 14 residues. Trimming cost V 8 bases and J 12 bases; bases outside gene matches: 12. Germline CDR1 MDHEN, CDR2 SYDVKM. This CDR3 reads CASSGGLAGGGQFF. CDR3 DNA sequence: TGTGCCAGCTCCGGGGGGCTAGCGGGAGGTGGGCAGTTCTTC.

The V and J genes are TRBV2 and TRBJ1-5; 10 nucleotides agree with TRBD1. The germline gives CDR1 SNHLY, CDR2 FYNNEI. The CDR3 consists of 13 residues. J was trimmed by 7 bases and V by 6 bases; bases with no gene match: 3. This CDR3 is CASRPTGGQPQHF. In DNA, the CDR3 is TGTGCCAGCAGACCGACAGGGGGCCAGCCCCAGCATTTT.

This chain joins TRBV18 and TRBJ1-5; D unresolved. Between the trimmed V and J ends, which lost 1 base and 2 bases, there was a span of 6 bases. Germline loops: CDR1 KGHSH, CDR2 LQKENI. The CDR3 is 14 residues long. CDR3 nucleotides: TGTGCCAGCTCACCACGTAGGGGCAATCAGCCCCAGCATTTT. It yields the protein CASSPRRGNQPQHF.

This chain links TRBV7-2 with TRBJ1-5; unclear D gene. V was cut by 4 bases and J by 3 bases, with 4 bases left in between. CDR1 SGHTA and CDR2 FQGNSA come from the germline V gene. This CDR3 has 12 residues. The CDR3 DNA reads as TGTGCCAGCAGCTCGCTCAATCAGCCCCAGCATTTT. This translates into CASSSLNQPQHF.

With regard to this clone: Sequence at one end of the junction differs from germline and may be a read error. The rearrangement uses TRBV28 and TRBJ1-4, with 10 bases identical to TRBD1. This CDR3 spans 14 amino acids. Per the germline V gene, CDR1 is MDHEN and CDR2 is SYDVKM. This CDR3 reads CASSPTGGIEELFF. Written as DNA, the CDR3 is TGTGCCAGCAGCCCGACAGGGGGCATTGAAGAACTGTTTTTT.

A word on this clone: Compared with germline, one end of the junction differs, possibly owing to a read error. V is TRBV28 and J is TRBJ2-7; 11 bases map to TRBD2. There are 15 residues in the CDR3. In germline, CDR1 is MDHEN, CDR2 SYDVKM. This chain's CDR3 is CASSPAYTSGSAGDF. CDR3 coding DNA: TGTGCCAGCAGTCCAGCCTATACTAGCGGGAGTGCCGGGGACTTC.

The chain recombines TRBV4-2 with TRBJ2-7; D may be TRBD1 (6 bases). Trimming took off 0 bases at V and 0 bases at J, with 12 bases between the two ends. The CDR3 is made up of 16 amino acids. Looked up from germline, CDR1 is LGHNA and CDR2 is YNFKEQ. The CDR3 DNA follows: TGTGCCAGCAGCCAAGAAGTCGAGGACAGCTCCTACGAGCAGTACTTC. Translated: CASSQEVEDSSYEQYF.

The rearrangement joins TRBV15 to TRBJ2-5; 8 bases map to TRBD1. The CDR3 consists of 14 residues. The germline V gene has CDR1 LNHNV and CDR2 YYDKDF (reference sequence). V lost 3 bases to trimming and J lost 3 bases; unmatched junction nucleotides: 3. The CDR3 DNA follows: TGTGCCACCAGCAGGTGGGACAGGAAAGAGACCCAGTACTTC. Its translation is CATSRWDRKETQYF.

V gene TRBV18 combines with J gene TRBJ2-5; the D gene is possibly TRBD2 (5 bases). There are 16 residues in the CDR3. CDR1 is KGHSH, CDR2 LQKENI, per germline. The V gene lost 3 bases and the J gene lost 2 bases, with 16 bases spanning the gap. CDR3 loop: CASSPERSSGQETQYF. The CDR3 nucleotides read TGTGCCAGCTCACCGGAGCGGAGCTCGGGGCAAGAGACCCAGTACTTC.

A word on this clone: A much larger clone sits a single nucleotide away, making a read error possible. The CDR3 does not end in the conserved phenylalanine or tryptophan, so this is likely a read error. V usage is TRBV30 and J usage is TRBJ1-1; D is perhaps TRBD1 (6 bases). The V end was cut by 2 bases, the J end by 3 bases, with 13 bases between. Germline V CDR1 and CDR2: GTSNPN, SVGIG (reference sequence). The CDR3 extends over 14 amino acids. The CDR3 loop reads CAWSHRDGDTEAFL. The CDR3 region has the DNA TGTGCCTGGAGTCACAGGGACGGGGACACTGAAGCTTTCCTT.

This clone was seen only once. The chain couples TRBV7-3 to TRBJ2-2; a weak D match, TRBD1 (5 bases). V was shortened by 5 bases and J by 7 bases, with 17 bases between the two germline ends. The CDR3 extends over 15 amino acids. Germline lookup yields CDR1 SGHTA and CDR2 FQGTGA. This CDR3 reads CASSPRPTAHGELFF. The DNA for the CDR3 is TGTGCCAGCAGCCCTAGACCGACAGCGCACGGGGAGCTGTTTTTT.

This chain joins TRBV16 and TRBJ2-5, with a tentative D call TRBD1 (6 bases). The CDR3 consists of 15 residues. The V end was cut by 0 bases, the J end by 3 bases, with 11 bases between. Germline lookup yields CDR1 KGHSY and CDR2 FQNENV. DNA for the CDR3: TGTGCCAGCAGCCAATCGCTGGCAGGGGAAGAGACCCAGTACTTC. Residues: CASSQSLAGEETQYF. The full variable domain, in which reference TRBV16 and TRBJ2-5 provide the parts outside the CDR3, is GEEVAQTPKHLVRGEGQKAKLYCAPIKGHSYVFWYQQVLKNEFKFLISFQNENVFDETGMPKERFSAKCLPNSPCSLEIQATKLEDSAVYFCASSQSLAGEETQYFGPGTRLLVL.

The rearrangement joins TRBV11-3 to TRBJ1-3, with 7 nucleotides matching TRBD1. Per the germline V gene, CDR1 is SGHNT and CDR2 is YENEEA. With V trimmed by 4 bases and J by 4 bases, 1 base remained unmatched. The CDR3 extends over 13 amino acids. The CDR3 is CASSSTGGNTIYF. The CDR3 coding sequence is TGTGCCAGCAGCTCGACAGGGGGAAACACCATATATTTT.

The V gene is TRBV7-9, the J gene TRBJ2-4, with 9 bases that match TRBD1. With 3 bases clipped from V and 6 bases from J, the junction kept 0 bases outside the gene matches. The CDR3 length is 13 residues. Germline CDR1 SEHNR, CDR2 FQNEAQ (reference sequence). CDR3 protein: CASSLGQGNIQYF. In DNA, the CDR3 is TGTGCCAGCAGCTTGGGACAGGGAAACATTCAGTACTTC.

This chain uses TRBV7-9 with TRBJ2-7; 8 bases align to TRBD2. V was pared by 8 bases and J by 4 bases, with 7 bases of the junction left unmatched. Germline CDR1 and CDR2: SEHNR and FQNEAQ (reference sequence). This CDR3 comprises 13 residues. CDR3 amino acids: CASGTGRAYEQYF. In DNA, the CDR3 is TGTGCCAGCGGGACCGGGAGGGCATACGAGCAGTACTTC.

About this clone: The likely explanation is a read error, given a far larger clone one base away. CDR3 region: CDSSTSWDRKTF. CDR3 coding DNA: TGTGACAGCAGCACTAGCTGGGACAGAAAGACCTTC. The chain uses TRBV7-9 and TRBJ1-2; TRBD1 aligns across 7 bases. The CDR3 is made up of 12 amino acids. Germline CDR1 is SEHNR and CDR2 is FQNEAQ (reference sequence).

The chain recombines TRBV28 with TRBJ2-4; 8 nucleotides agree with TRBD1. V shed 3 bases and J 6 bases; nucleotides not matched to a gene: 4. Germline loops: CDR1 MDHEN, CDR2 SYDVKM. The CDR3 consists of 14 residues. The CDR3 bases are TGTGCCAGCAGTTTGGGGCAGGGGGCAAACATTCAGTACTTC. Translating gives CASSLGQGANIQYF.

This chain uses TRBV29-1 with TRBJ2-5; TRBD2 matches at 13 bases. The J call is doubtful: the DNA matches TRBJ2-7 better. Germline V gene data show CDR1 as SQVTM and CDR2 as ANQGSEA. The CDR3 is made up of 15 amino acids. The CDR3 here is CSVAPGLAGSYEQYF. DNA of the CDR3: TGCAGCGTAGCCCCGGGACTAGCGGGGTCCTACGAGCAGTACTTC.

The chain employs TRBV7-8 and TRBJ1-1; no clear D. The CDR3 totals 16 residues. Deletions cut 5 bases from V and 1 base from J, with 17 bases between. The germline V gene encodes CDR1 SGHVS and CDR2 FQNEAQ. The CDR3 sequence is CASSQRRFLANTEAFF. The CDR3 DNA reads as TGTGCCAGCAGCCAGAGACGGTTTTTGGCGAACACTGAAGCTTTCTTT.